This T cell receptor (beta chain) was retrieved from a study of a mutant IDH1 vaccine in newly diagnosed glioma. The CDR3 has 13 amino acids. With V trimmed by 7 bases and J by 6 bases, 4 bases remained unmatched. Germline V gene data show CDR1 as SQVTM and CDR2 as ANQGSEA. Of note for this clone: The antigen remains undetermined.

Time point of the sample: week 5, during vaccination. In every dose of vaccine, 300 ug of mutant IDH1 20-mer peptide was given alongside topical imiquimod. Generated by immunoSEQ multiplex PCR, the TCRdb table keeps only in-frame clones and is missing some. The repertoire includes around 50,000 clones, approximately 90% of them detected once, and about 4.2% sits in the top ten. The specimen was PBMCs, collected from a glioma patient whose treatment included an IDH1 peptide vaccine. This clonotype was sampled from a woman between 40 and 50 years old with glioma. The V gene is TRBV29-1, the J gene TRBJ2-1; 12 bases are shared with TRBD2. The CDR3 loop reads CSAWTSGINEQFF. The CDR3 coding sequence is TGCAGCGCCTGGACTAGCGGGATCAATGAGCAGTTCTTC.